This T cell receptor (beta chain) comes out of a study of blood T cell repertoires in COVID-19. Study context: Samples of COVID-19 (acute and convalescent) were obtained from the United States, Italy and Spain.

Germline assignment: CDR1 MDHEN and CDR2 SYDVKM. The CDR3 is made up of 12 amino acids. The V end lost 6 bases, the J end lost 14 bases, and 19 bases lay between the germline ends. Only one count was recorded for this clone. Using immunoSEQ multiplex PCR, the repertoire was profiled, and TCRdb retains in-frame clones only, with some absent. The sample includes more than 250,000 clones, around 87% of them seen just once. Sequences were obtained from peripheral blood. The rearrangement links TRBV28 to TRBJ1-2; maybe TRBD1 (6 bases). The sequence was collected from a man over 45 with active or convalescent COVID-19. The CDR3 protein is CASRQQGRGWTF. DNA for the CDR3: TGTGCCAGCAGGCAACAGGGAAGAGGATGGACCTTC.